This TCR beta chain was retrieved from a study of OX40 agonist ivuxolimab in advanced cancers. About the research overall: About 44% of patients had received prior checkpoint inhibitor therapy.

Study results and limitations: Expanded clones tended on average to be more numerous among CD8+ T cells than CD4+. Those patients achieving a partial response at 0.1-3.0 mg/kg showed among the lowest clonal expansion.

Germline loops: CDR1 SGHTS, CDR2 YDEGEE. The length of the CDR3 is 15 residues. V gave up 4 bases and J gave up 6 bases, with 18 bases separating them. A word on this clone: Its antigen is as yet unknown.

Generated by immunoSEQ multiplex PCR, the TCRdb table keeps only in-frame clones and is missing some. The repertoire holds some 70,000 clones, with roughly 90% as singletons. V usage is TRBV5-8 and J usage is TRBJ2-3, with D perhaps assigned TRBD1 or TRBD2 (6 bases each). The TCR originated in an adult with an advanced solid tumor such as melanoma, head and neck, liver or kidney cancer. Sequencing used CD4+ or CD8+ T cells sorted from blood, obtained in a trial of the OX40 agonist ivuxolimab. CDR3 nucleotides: TGTGCCAGCAGCCCCCTAGGGGGACTCAGGGATACGCAGTATTTT. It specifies CASSPLGGLRDTQYF.